What follows are 7 T cell receptor beta chains derived from one specimen sequenced in a study of tumor-infiltrating lymphocytes in localized non-small cell lung cancer. The table came from immunoSEQ multiplex PCR; TCRdb's copy has only in-frame clones and leaves some out. The top ten clones hold about 3.6% of a sample with about 22,000 clones, 60% to 80% of them seen once. Sequenced sample: lung tumor tissue. The receptors stem from a human donor with non-small cell lung cancer.

This chain joins TRBV30 and TRBJ1-3; D ambiguous. Germline V gene sequence: CDR1 GTSNPN, CDR2 SVGIG (reference sequence). The ends were cut back, 3 bases at V and 0 bases at J, with 9 bases in the middle. CDR3 length equals 14 residues. CDR3 amino acids: CAWSSKSSGNTIYF. The CDR3 bases are TGTGCCTGGAGCTCCAAAAGCTCTGGAAACACCATATATTTT.

The V gene is TRBV20-1, the J gene TRBJ2-7, with 7 bases identical to TRBD2. Germline assignment: CDR1 DFQATT and CDR2 SNEGSKA (reference sequence). Unmatched junction bases numbered 2, after V lost 6 bases and J lost 3 bases. This CDR3 has 11 residues. This CDR3 is CSARTSYEQYF. DNA for the CDR3: TGCAGTGCCAGGACTAGCTACGAGCAGTACTTC.

J is TRBJ1-4 and V is TRBV2; 8 bases map to TRBD1. The trim removed 7 bases at V and 0 bases at J, leaving 4 bases unmatched. This CDR3 comprises 15 residues. The V gene's germline CDR1 is SNHLY and CDR2 FYNNEI. In DNA form, the CDR3 reads TGTGCCAGCATAAAACAGGGGGCAACTAATGAAAAACTGTTTTTT. The encoded protein is CASIKQGATNEKLFF.

The chain employs TRBV7-3 and TRBJ1-5, with D maybe TRBD1 (6 bases). V was cut by 3 bases and J by 2 bases, with 14 bases left in between. This CDR3 contains 16 residues. CDR1 is SGHTA, CDR2 FQGTGA, per germline. The CDR3 DNA reads as TGTGCCAGCAGCTTTTGGGGGGCATACGGCAATCAGCCCCAGCATTTT. Its protein is CASSFWGAYGNQPQHF. Supplemented by reference TRBV7-3 and TRBJ1-5, the full variable domain reads GAGVSQTPSNKVTEKGKYVELRCDPISGHTALYWYRQSLGQGPEFLIYFQGTGAADDSGLPNDRFFAVRPEGSVSTLKIQRTERGDSAVYLCASSFWGAYGNQPQHFGDGTRLSIL.

V is TRBV2 and J is TRBJ2-7; no clear D gene. This CDR3 has 12 residues. The V end lost 2 bases, the J end lost 10 bases, and 12 bases lay between the germline ends. Germline CDR1 reads SNHLY; CDR2 reads FYNNEI. The DNA for the CDR3 is TGTGCCAGCAGTGAAACTCCATGGAGTCAGTACTTC. This sequence encodes CASSETPWSQYF. Full variable domain (missing parts from reference TRBV2 and TRBJ2-7): EPEVTQTPSHQVTQMGQEVILRCVPISNHLYFYWYRQILGQKVEFLVSFYNNEISEKSEIFDDQFSVERPDGSNFTLKIRSTKLEDSAMYFCASSETPWSQYFGPGTRLTVT.

V usage is TRBV10-3 and J usage is TRBJ2-1; no clear D gene. The CDR3 length is 15 residues. Deletions cut 7 bases from V and 5 bases from J, with 18 bases between. From germline, CDR1 is ENHRY and CDR2 SYGVKD. The CDR3 region is CAITNPGYRDNEQFF. DNA of the CDR3: TGTGCCATCACCAACCCGGGCTACCGAGACAATGAGCAGTTCTTC.

This chain uses TRBV12-5 with TRBJ2-5; TRBD2 might be the D (6 bases). The CDR3 contains 15 residues. The V and J ends lost 2 bases and 6 bases respectively, with 16 bases between them. CDR1 is LGHNT and CDR2 is FRNRAP in the germline V gene. DNA for the CDR3: TGTGCTAGTGGTTTGCTCGACTCCCGCGGGAAGACCCAGTACTTC. This sequence encodes CASGLLDSRGKTQYF.